The TCR beta chain under discussion was sequenced for a study of blood T cell repertoires in COVID-19. Trimming took off 5 bases at V and 7 bases at J, with 17 bases between the two ends. This CDR3 has 15 amino acids. The germline CDR1 and CDR2 sequences are MNHEY and SVGAGI. The assay was immunoSEQ multiplex PCR, and TCRdb's table has in-frame clones only and misses some. This sample yields 310,000 or so clones, of which around 89% are seen a single time; about 1.5% belongs to the top ten. The sample holds a few counts of this clone. This TCR was recovered from a woman aged 18-35 years with acute COVID-19. The V call is TRBV6-5, the J call TRBJ2-2; the D gene is possibly TRBD1 (6 bases). The sample was PBMCs or T cells enriched from blood (not recorded which). The chain's CDR3 is CASSTDRSLLGELFF. The CDR3 region has the DNA TGTGCCAGCAGTACTGACAGGTCGCTTCTCGGGGAGCTGTTTTTT.